The source of this TCR beta chain is a study of T cells in women clearing cervical HPV infection. Points on this clone: With the read ending 3 residues before the CDR3 end, the germline J gene is used to fill in that end.

In germline, CDR1 is SGHTA, CDR2 FQGNSA. The CDR3 length is 15 residues. Sequencing used immunoSEQ multiplex PCR; TCRdb keeps in-frame clones, though not all of them. Its clone listing holds 35,000 to 45,000 clones. This TCR derives from a woman aged 18 to 69 with a cervical HPV16 infection that either progressed to CIN3+ or cleared (not recorded which). Sequenced material: blood buffy coat. The V and J genes are TRBV7-2 and TRBJ1-4; TRBD1 is a possible D gene (6 bases). The sequenced part of the CDR3 DNA is TGTGCCAGCAGCAGAAACAGGGATGGTAATTCACCA. Translating gives CASSRNRDGNSP. The whole CDR3 protein reads CASSRNRDGNSPLFF. The full variable domain, rest sourced from reference TRBV7-2 and TRBJ1-4, is GAGVSQSPSNKVTEKGKDVELRCDPISGHTALYWYRQSLGQGLEFLIYFQGNSAPDKSGLPSDRFSAERTGGSVSTLTIQRTQQEDSAVYLCASSRNRDGNSPLFFGSGTQLSVL.